Described below is a single T cell receptor (beta chain) sequence and its context. This clonotype was detected a few times. What this receptor recognizes is not known. Base quality data are lacking; no much larger clone is found one base away. This record belongs to a study of identical twins (dated by TCRdb to 2015 to 2016). For context, the study as a whole: To test whether fetal clonotypes persist, this study deep-sequenced TCR alpha and beta repertoires from monozygotic twins, from unrelated adults of various ages, and from cord blood. Replicate twin experiments were performed at different times using different library preparation protocols to rule out contamination.

Receptors were amplified or captured by 5' RACE. Data came from an Illumina HiSeq 2000. Template switching added a universal primer binding site, and the final cDNA carried a unique molecular identifier that allowed TCR cDNA molecules to be counted accurately. Specific primers in the conserved constant-segment region were used to synthesize first-strand cDNA for TCR alpha and beta chains. To control for contamination, each cDNA library was double barcoded with a SMART-Mk sample barcode plus Illumina barcodes. TruSeq adapter sequences along with Illumina sample barcodes were introduced in two successive PCR steps. Sequencing of the TCR alpha and beta cDNA libraries was done on the Illumina HiSeq platform using custom primers. In the original analysis: MiGEC processed the raw reads to extract unique molecular identifiers, while MiXCR was used to determine the CDR3 positions. Recombination models were inferred per individual with the repgenHMM and IGoR tools using an EM algorithm. The tcR package in R was used for shared clonotype analysis, with sharing normalized by the product of cloneset sizes. To study raw recombination free of thymic and clonal selection effects, out-of-frame nonproductive sequences were analyzed. TCRdb trimmed public reads at Q25 via fastp, called clones via MiXCR and kept in-frame beta chains. Duplicate CDR3 protein sequences are folded into a single record with the most common DNA and genes. For this entry, the V and J calls and clone size follow TCRdb and not the study's own pipeline. The sample has 300,000 to 400,000 distinct CDR3 sequences on record, 9% to 15% of them singletons. Of the sample, around 6.9% is held by the ten largest clones.

Every donor in the study was a healthy Caucasian. Three pairs of female monozygotic twins, all aged roughly 18 to 29 years, made up the twin cohort. Positive isolation kits from Invitrogen were used to isolate the CD4+ and CD8+ T cell populations. Per the germline V gene (reference sequence), DFQATT is the CDR1 and SNEGSKA is the CDR2. For this chain, trimming is 3 bases at the V end and 0 bases at the J end, and the number of junction bases without a gene match is 3. Inclusive of the bounding cysteine and phenylalanine, the CDR3 is 15 residues long. CDR3 DNA is the only sequence kept; it has 45 bases, read in frame from the first base. Overall study results and their limits: In monozygotic twins, recombination models systematically underestimated out-of-frame TCR alpha sharing, but the models matched the sharing seen between unrelated individuals. The excess sharing between twins in beta out-of-frame sequences was weaker because fewer shared sequences reduced the signal-to-noise ratio. Zero-insertion analyses could be partly confounded by invariant T cells such as MAIT and iNKT, although diverse VJ usage argued against such confounding for most clonotypes. Compared with coincidental sharing between unrelated individuals, out-of-frame TCR alpha sequences shared between twins showed an excess of sequences with low generation probability. Abundant cord blood beta clonotypes had fewer insertions, young adult naive repertoires showed a similar but weaker trend, and memory repertoires showed no such trend. Conclusions relied on cross-sectional statistical analysis, since the same donors could not be followed over many years.

These sequences were also reported in another study, on yellow fever vaccine responses in identical twins. The second study also describes: According to the authors, in identical twins the way T cells responded to vaccination appeared partly convergent and partly personalized. In identical twins, the study followed T cell clones that responded to the vaccine with precision.

The clonotype was recovered from a young woman in good health. The sequenced material came from CD8+ T cells sorted from blood. The V and J genes are TRBV20-1 and TRBJ1-5, and TRBD1 matches 9 of the central bases. The base sequence is TGCAGTGCTAGGGACAGGGGCGATAGCAATCAGCCCCAGCATTTT. This translates into CSARDRGDSNQPQHF.